A selection of T cell receptor beta chains follows, all from one sample in a study of cytomegalovirus exposure and HLA in healthy donors. The method was immunoSEQ multiplex PCR; TCRdb's version includes in-frame clones alone and lacks a portion of them. This sample has roughly 190,000 clones, with over 70% found just once. The sequenced material came from PBMCs. These receptors were obtained from a man between 45 and 60 years old in good health and CMV-seronegative. Each CDR3 is given with its conserved first and last residue. The D gene is left open where the match is weak. Expanded clones are given a class, and other clones once, few, many or no size at all.

TRBV7-6,.,.,TRBJ1-4,TGTGCCAGCAGCACCCCAGAAGGGGCTCATGAAAAACTGTTTTTT,CASSTPEGAHEKLFF
TRBV28,.,.,TRBJ1-6,TGTGCCAGCAGTTCGAGGAATTCACCCCTCCACTTT,CASSSRNSPLHF
TRBV10-2,.,.,TRBJ2-2,TGCGCCAGTTTCCCGGAGGGGCTACCTAACACCGGGGAGCTGTTTTTT,CASFPEGLPNTGELFF
TRBV7-2,.,.,TRBJ1-2,TGTGCCAGCAGCTTATCCCCTGAAGTAGTGGGCTACACCTTC,CASSLSPEVVGYTF
TRBV7-2,TRBD1,.,TRBJ2-1,TGTGCCAGCAGCTTAGGTCTCAGGGGGCTGTCCTACAATGAGCAGTTCTTC,CASSLGLRGLSYNEQFF
TRBV2,TRBD1,.,TRBJ1-5,TGTGCCTGTCAGGGGGCTCAAGCTAGGGGGGATCAGCCCCAGCATTTT,CACQGAQARGDQPQHF
TRBV5-6,.,.,TRBJ2-1,TGTGCCAGCAGCTTGGTACAGAATGCCTACAATGAGCAGTTCTTC,CASSLVQNAYNEQFF
TRBV6-5,.,.,TRBJ2-7,TGTGCCAGCAGTTACGAAGCAGGCAGATACGAGCAGTACTTC,CASSYEAGRYEQYF
TRBV18,TRBD1,.,TRBJ2-1,TGTGCCAGCTCACCGGGGACAGGGAGAAACAATGAGCAGTTCTTC,CASSPGTGRNNEQFF
TRBV6-5,TRBD1,.,TRBJ2-5,TGTGCCAGCAGGAGAACAGGGGGCGCGATGGAGACCCAGTACTTC,CASRRTGGAMETQYF
TRBV27,.,.,TRBJ1-1,TGTGCCAGCAGTTTAAGGCCAGGGAATGAAGCTTTCTTT,CASSLRPGNEAFF
TRBV5-1,TRBD1,.,TRBJ2-2,TGCGCCAGCACCTCGGACAGGGGGCGGATCGGGGAGCTGTTTTTT,CASTSDRGRIGELFF
TRBV10-3,.,.,TRBJ2-7,TGTGCCACGCAGGGTAGCTCCTACGAGCAGTACTTC,CATQGSSYEQYF
TRBV7-2,.,.,TRBJ2-3,TGTGCCAGCAGCTTAGGAACGGGGGTCTTAGATACGCAGTATTTT,CASSLGTGVLDTQYF
TRBV19,.,.,TRBJ1-1,TGTGCCAGTAGTATAGGGGCAGGGAACACTGAAGCTTTCTTT,CASSIGAGNTEAFF
TRBV30,.,.,TRBJ2-3,TGTGCCTGGAGTGGGCCCTCTTCAAGCACAGATACGCAGTATTTT,CAWSGPSSSTDTQYF
TRBV6-5,.,few,TRBJ2-3,TGTGCCAGCAGTGTTTCAGGGGAAGATACGCAGTATTTT,CASSVSGEDTQYF
TRBV4-3,TRBD2,.,TRBJ2-3,TGCGCCAGCAGCCAAAGCGGGGGGTTTTTAGATACGCAGTATTTT,CASSQSGGFLDTQYF
TRBV7-9,TRBD1,.,TRBJ2-7,TGTGCCAGCAGCCGGGACAGTCTGCGCGAGCAGTACTTC,CASSRDSLREQYF
TRBV6-5,TRBD1,.,TRBJ1-1,TGTGCCAGCAGTTACCAGGGGGGCACTGAAGCTTTCTTT,CASSYQGGTEAFF
TRBV10-2,.,.,TRBJ1-1,TGCGCCAGCATCACCGTGGGGGCGGGCACTGAAGCTTTCTTT,CASITVGAGTEAFF
TRBV7-9,.,.,TRBJ1-2,TGTGCCAGCAGCTCTAGTGTCTCTGGCTACACCTTC,CASSSSVSGYTF
TRBV20-1,.,.,TRBJ1-2,TGCAGTGCCGTGCGAGGATCTGGCTACACCTTC,CSAVRGSGYTF
TRBV7-9,TRBD1,.,TRBJ2-2,TGTTCCAGCAGCTCGAGGGACAGCTCGAACACCGGGGAGCTGTTTTTT,CSSSSRDSSNTGELFF
TRBV5-6,.,.,TRBJ2-4,TGTGCCAGCCTGGGCCAGGCCGGGGGAAACATTCAGTACTTC,CASLGQAGGNIQYF
TRBV27,TRBD1,.,TRBJ1-1,TGTGCCAGCAGTTTACGGCCCGGAGGGACAGGGAGGGGGACTACTGAAGCTTTCTTT,CASSLRPGGTGRGTTEAFF
TRBV6-5,.,.,TRBJ1-1,TGTGCCAGCAGTTCACTCAGGGGAAGCTCTGAAGCTTTCTTT,CASSSLRGSSEAFF
TRBV30,.,once,TRBJ2-1,TGTGCCTGGAGCGGTTATCCGCCCGACCGACGGACGGGGGGCTCTAGCTCCTACAATGAGCAGTTCTTC,CAWSGYPPDRRTGGSSSYNEQFF
TRBV27,TRBD1,.,TRBJ2-7,TGTGCCAGCAGTTTAAACGCAGGGGGTGCCTCCTACGAGCAGTACTTC,CASSLNAGGASYEQYF
TRBV5-1,TRBD1,.,TRBJ2-2,TGCGCCAGCAGCTTAACAGGGGGCCTAAACACCGGGGAGCTGTTTTTT,CASSLTGGLNTGELFF
TRBV5-1,.,.,TRBJ2-3,TGCGCCAGCAGCTTCGGAGGGGTGAACACAGATACGCAGTATTTT,CASSFGGVNTDTQYF
TRBV5-1,.,.,TRBJ2-1,TGCGCCAGCAGCTTGCGGCCCCCGGTCGGGGTTTACAATGAGCAGTTCTTC,CASSLRPPVGVYNEQFF
TRBV30,.,.,TRBJ1-1,TGTGCCTGGAGTGGTAGGAGGGCGGTCACTGAAGCTTTCTTT,CAWSGRRAVTEAFF
TRBV19,TRBD1,.,TRBJ2-7,TGTGCCACCTCGGACAGGGGGGCCCGAGGTAGGTACGAGCAGTACTTC,CATSDRGARGRYEQYF
TRBV11-2,TRBD1,.,TRBJ1-3,TGTGCCAGCAGCTTAGGAGGGGGCAAAACTGGAAACACCATATATTTT,CASSLGGGKTGNTIYF
TRBV9,TRBD1,.,TRBJ1-6,TGTGCCAGCAGCCCCGGACAGGGTAAAAATTCACCCCTCCACTTT,CASSPGQGKNSPLHF
TRBV15,.,.,TRBJ1-4,TGTGCCACCAGCGTGGACAGTTCAACTAATGAAAAACTGTTTTTT,CATSVDSSTNEKLFF
TRBV6-1,TRBD2,.,TRBJ2-7,TGTGCCAGCAGTTCACTAGCGGGGGGCTCCTACGAGCAGTACTTC,CASSSLAGGSYEQYF
TRBV27,.,.,TRBJ1-3,TGTGCCAGCAGTCTACAGGGATCTGGAAACACCATATATTTT,CASSLQGSGNTIYF
TRBV29-1,.,.,TRBJ2-3,TGCAGCGTTGATGAACAGTCCACAGATACGCAGTATTTT,CSVDEQSTDTQYF
TRBV29-1,.,.,TRBJ2-1,TGCAGCGTTGTATATGGTGCTTGGGGGGGCGGTGAGCAGTTCTTC,CSVVYGAWGGGEQFF
TRBV7-6,TRBD1,.,TRBJ1-6,TGTGCCAGCAGCTTTGGGACAGAGGATTCACCCCTCCACTTT,CASSFGTEDSPLHF
TRBV5-1,TRBD1,.,TRBJ1-1,TGCGCCAGCAGCTTGGCCGGGACAGGGAACACTGAAGCTTTCTTT,CASSLAGTGNTEAFF
TRBV19,TRBD1,once,TRBJ2-1,TGTGCCAGTAGTACCGAGGGACAGACTTTTTACAATGAGCAGTTCTTC,CASSTEGQTFYNEQFF
TRBV18,.,.,TRBJ1-4,TGTGCCAGCTCTCCAGCGGGACGGAGGGCGACTAATGAAAAACTGTTTTTT,CASSPAGRRATNEKLFF
TRBV7-9,.,.,TRBJ1-1,TGTTCCAGCAGCTTGCGACAGGTGGACACTGAAGCTTTCTTT,CSSSLRQVDTEAFF
TRBV11-2,.,.,TRBJ1-1,TGTGCCAGCAGCTTAGACCCCAACAGGGTGGCCACTGAAGCTTTCTTT,CASSLDPNRVATEAFF
TRBV7-2,TRBD1,.,TRBJ2-1,TGTGCCAGCAGCTCGACAGGGGGCTCCTACAATGAGCAGTTCTTC,CASSSTGGSYNEQFF
TRBV19,.,.,TRBJ2-6,TGTGCCAGTAGTACCGGGGGTACCGGGGCCAACGTCCTGACTTTC,CASSTGGTGANVLTF
TRBV7-9,.,few,TRBJ1-6,TGTGCCAGCAGCTTAGCCCAGGATTCACCCCTCCACTTT,CASSLAQDSPLHF
TRBV27,.,.,TRBJ2-3,TGTGCCAGCAGTTTATTCGCCAGGCTCCGCACAGATACGCAGTATTTT,CASSLFARLRTDTQYF
TRBV21-1,.,few,TRBJ1-5,.,CASSKPQCWGQGNQPQHF
TRBV19,.,.,TRBJ1-5,TGTGCCAGTAGTATCGGGGGTTCCGATCCCCAGCATTTT,CASSIGGSDPQHF